This T cell receptor (beta chain) was captured by sequencing in a study of cytomegalovirus exposure and HLA in healthy donors (dated 2017 in TCRdb). About the investigation overall: An earlier analysis of roughly 630 of the donors reported 250 to 300 Gb of sequence data and more than 90 million unique TCR beta sequences from 150 million to 200 million T cells. The study aimed to test whether cataloging public T cell receptors could reveal signatures of past pathogen exposure. Donor age, sex, ethnicity and CMV serostatus were compiled alongside the repertoire data. All discovery cohort repertoires had been generated on a single sequencing platform. Besides the first cohort of around 670 subjects, a separate validation cohort made up of over 100 different subjects was used. HLA typing covered class I and class II loci at four-digit resolution. Of the 398 genotyped donors, about 80% fell in the genetic ancestry cluster associated with self-reported Caucasian donors. Across approximately 400 genotyped donors of the cohort, an average of roughly 230,000 unique TCR beta nucleotide sequences per donor were sequenced, and roughly a sixth of those sequences were non-productive. In a later genetic analysis, genome-wide SNP genotypes for about three fifths of the roughly 670 donors were used, and that subset was treated as a discovery cohort. An earlier analysis of fewer than 700 of the donors applied high-throughput TCR beta sequencing to assess whether each TCR beta V gene segment acted as functional or pseudogenic. Typing coverage varied by locus: about 620-640 donors for A, B, C, DRB1 and DQB1; roughly 560 for DQA1; about 600 for DPA1; around 450 for DPB1. The T cell repertoires of about 700 subjects were profiled by immunosequencing and related to cytomegalovirus serostatus. An early release that covered about 600 HLA-typed donors contained 250 to 350 gigabases of sequencing data and 85 million to 100 million unique TCR sequences. High-throughput TCR immunosequencing, statistical association of individual TCRs with disease status, and machine learning were combined to predict cytomegalovirus infection status. Rather than drawing on any new phenotypic data, the later analysis identified candidate immune exposures from TCR beta sequences and the way those sequences occurred across donors. About 5 DR-DQ haplotypes were handled as single units for association and clustering, since linkage in the cohort was strong. To study patterns of TCR occurrence, a later analysis re-analyzed previously published TCR beta repertoires from around 660 donors and added high-resolution HLA genotyping.

CDR1 ENHRY and CDR2 SYGVKD are derived from the germline V gene. The CDR3 runs 17 amino acids, cysteine and phenylalanine included. Only the CDR3 DNA stays, 51 bases, in frame from base 1. Trimming leaves V shorter by 4 bases and J shorter by 1 base, with the junction holding 7 bases beyond the gene matches. The receptor library was made with the immunoSEQ multiplex PCR assay. For the multiplex PCR, a mixture combining 60 forward primers for TCR Vbeta segments and 13 reverse primers for TCR Jbeta segments was used. The CDR3 region of rearranged TCR beta genes was amplified from genomic DNA with a multiplex PCR assay. The amplified TCR beta libraries were sequenced on the Illumina HiSeq System as 87-base-pair reads. Per the original workflow: Across the 600 to 700 repertoires, a later analysis counted tens of millions of unique TCR beta chains, roughly 11 million of which were shared by at least two donors. Raw reads were error-corrected and collapsed into unique sequences by a nearest-neighbor algorithm in which closely related sequences were merged to remove PCR and sequencing errors. To assign V, D and J gene segments, CDR3 sequences were aligned to IMGT reference sequences. For a sequence to be retained, at least a six-nucleotide match to both a V gene segment and a J gene segment was required. A rearrangement counted as productive if the CDR3 had no stop codons and remained in frame with V and J, and every other rearrangement counted as non-productive. CDR3 was defined by IMGT convention, running from the second conserved V-encoded cysteine to the conserved J-encoded phenylalanine. In an earlier analysis of just under 600 of the donors, sequences lacking an unambiguous match to a single V gene segment were excluded. An earlier analysis of around 600 of the donors classified V segments as functional when productive rearrangements were above 56.7% and as segregating when the standard deviation between donors was above 5%. A statistical classification framework was built to diagnose cytomegalovirus status from the catalog of TCR beta chain sequences. In a later analysis, V and J genes were assigned by comparing TCR nucleotide sequences against IMGT/GENE-DB human TR gene sequences. The TCRdist pipeline was used in a later analysis to assign CDR3 sequences and most-parsimonious VDJ recombination scenarios. In a later analysis, each TCR beta chain was defined by its CDR3 amino acid sequence together with its V-gene family, and reads lacking a unique V-gene family were excluded. A later analysis removed 600 or so highly shared, low-generation-probability nucleotide sequences to deal with suspected cross-contamination and a sequencing artifact. A later analysis calculated a clonal expansion index for each public chain from normalized within-repertoire ranks of inferred template counts. In a later analysis, generation probabilities were computed using a VDJ recombination model fitted to out-of-frame rearrangements, and the results were checked against IGoR. A later analysis scored TCR-TCR, TCR-HLA and TCR-CMV co-occurrence with hypergeometric tests, applying a repertoire-size bias correction to TCR pairs. A later analysis estimated false discovery rates by permuting HLA or CMV assignments 20 times. In a later analysis, co-occurring TCRs were grouped with DBSCAN, and TCRdist sequence similarity was added when clustering was performed within HLA-allele-positive subsets. Co-occurrence clustering excluded repertoires with fewer than 30,000 or more than 120,000 public chains, plus five with anomalous nucleotide sharing. TCRdb carries this immuneACCESS record with in-frame sequences only. Its versions omit some clonotypes, under half of them owing to an unresolved V gene in the studies checked, with the rest unexplained. The V and J calls and the clone size are those of that table, but D and trimming were determined from the DNA. This sample comprises approximately 150,000 clones, about 72% of them detected only once. About 4% of the sample is held by the ten biggest clonotypes.

Overall study outcomes, separate from this receptor: Roughly uniform sequencing depth across donors was assumed in presence/absence analyses, although this assumption may not hold. In vitro tests confirmed that a few of the cytomegalovirus-associated TCR beta chains recognize cytomegalovirus antigens. According to a later genetic analysis, donors in an Asian-associated ancestry cluster had fewer N-insertions in productive TCRs than the approximately 700-donor mean. Several of the top co-occurrence clusters appeared to be linked to parvovirus B19, influenza, CMV and Epstein-Barr virus, according to a later analysis. In a later analysis, HLA-associated TCR beta chains showed more clonal expansion and lower generation probabilities than non-associated chains that were equally common. Because some donors lacked HLA typing at each locus, the association tests relied only on the typed subset. The earlier analysis of nearly 600 of the donors excluded seventeen rarely observed V segments, including chromosome 9 orphons, because counts were too low. Broadly in line with IMGT annotations, most TCR beta V segments showed up in productive rearrangements about 87% or about 30% of the time in an earlier analysis of roughly 590 of the donors. A cluster of highly shared sequence variants was judged likely to represent a technical artifact of the sequencing pipeline. The cohort was sequenced for TCR beta chains only, and without alpha or paired-chain data the features that could be detected were limited. In a later analysis, the rate of TCR association differed among HLA loci, with DRB1 alleles having the most associated TCRs and HLA-C alleles having the fewest. A further reported finding was that TCR beta sequences accurately predicted the HLA-A and HLA-B alleles for most subjects in the first cohort. The only immune exposure information available for the cohort was CMV serostatus. V-gene and J-gene trimming of TCR beta chains was associated with a missense DCLRE1C variant in a later genetic analysis, and the association was replicated in an independent cohort. According to the authors, the approach could potentially be generalized to other disease states and immunological phenotypes. In the study, about 150 TCR beta chains were listed as associated with cytomegalovirus. Because the 87-base-pair reads could not distinguish some IMGT-functional V segments, including TRBV6-2 and TRBV6-3, those segments were excluded. Assigning TCR associations to individual alleles was difficult when HLA alleles, especially DR and DQ, strongly co-occurred. The classifier was reported to diagnose cytomegalovirus status with high specificity and sensitivity in both the original cohort and the validation cohort. Specific HLA alleles were associated with some 15,000 TCR beta sequences at a false discovery rate of 0.05 in a later analysis. Linkage disequilibrium might explain the correlated functional status among segregating V segments, but an unknown experimental factor could not be excluded. In a later analysis, most CMV-associated TCR beta chains were found to appear HLA-restricted, with HLA associations seemingly driven largely by CMV exposure. Across donors, most TCR sequences were observed very rarely, whereas some public TCRs were present in many individuals.

In the case of this clone: Its antigen is unknown. Per-nucleotide qualities are absent, and no much larger clonotype sits a single base away.

The cohort comprised approximately 700 healthy bone marrow donors. All cohort members were sampled while nominally healthy, although unrecorded immune exposures were likely present. The donor was CMV seropositive and belonged to the group of 250 to 300 seropositive cohort members. A peripheral blood sample was provided by each donor, and peripheral blood mononuclear cells were used for TCR beta sequencing. The Qiagen DNeasy Blood Extraction Kit was used to extract genomic DNA from the blood cell samples. This TCR came from a man aged 30-40 years in good health and CMV-seropositive. Sequences were obtained from PBMCs. The chain is encoded by TRBV10-3 joined to TRBJ1-1; 12 central bases correspond to TRBD1. Read as DNA, the sequence is TGTGCCATCAGTGTCGGACGGGACAGGGGGCGGAACACTGAAGCTTTCTTT. It is translated as CAISVGRDRGRNTEAFF.